Shown below are 5 T cell receptor beta chains from a single sample sequenced in a study of blood T cell repertoires in COVID-19 (dated by TCRdb to 2018 to 2020). The method was the immunoSEQ multiplex PCR assay. The clones in this table, taken by TCRdb from immuneACCESS, are in-frame only. Not every clone is retained; where verified, under half of the shortfall comes from an unresolved V gene, and the cause of the rest is unknown. The sample has some 300,000 clones on record, around 88% of them singletons. The biggest ten clones account for roughly 7% of the sample. The sequencing input was peripheral blood. These receptors were taken from a woman aged 25-40 years who had recovered from COVID-19.

V usage is TRBV3-1 (or the pseudogene TRBV3-2) and J usage is TRBJ2-7; D unclear. Trimming cost V 4 bases and J 2 bases, with 9 bases left between them. Germline V CDR1 and CDR2: LGHDT, YNNKEL (reference sequence). The CDR3 runs to 13 residues. CDR3 sequence (DNA): TGTGCCAGCAGCCCAAGAGCCCCCTACGAGCAGTACTTC. Amino acid sequence: CASSPRAPYEQYF.

This sequence joins TRBV5-5 and TRBJ2-3, with 9 nucleotides matching TRBD2. CDR3 length equals 15 residues. Germline V gene sequence: CDR1 SGHKS, CDR2 YYEKEE (reference sequence). With 5 bases clipped from V and 4 bases from J, the junction kept 8 bases outside the gene matches. CDR3 loop: CASRGGGAGADTQYF. Here the CDR3 DNA reads TGTGCCAGCAGAGGCGGGGGGGCCGGAGCAGATACGCAGTATTTT.

DNA of the CDR3: TGTGCCAGTAGTCTTTATGCCCGGGGACTAAAAGAGACCCAGTACTTC. This translates into CASSLYARGLKETQYF. The genes are TRBV19 and TRBJ2-5, with TRBD2 matching over 7 bases. CDR1 LNHDA and CDR2 SQIVND come from the germline V gene (reference sequence). With 5 bases clipped from V and 3 bases from J, the junction kept 12 bases outside the gene matches. The CDR3 length is 16 residues.

This clone has only one observation. The chain recombines TRBV2 with TRBJ1-4; D is uncertain. Germline V gene data show CDR1 as SNHLY and CDR2 as FYNNEI. The V gene lost 2 bases and the J gene lost 0 bases, with 7 bases spanning the gap. CDR3 length equals 15 residues. CDR3 sequence: CASSERLATNEKLFF. The CDR3 DNA reads TGTGCCAGCAGTGAACGACTTGCAACTAATGAAAAACTGTTTTTT.

The chain couples TRBV11-2 to TRBJ2-1, with 10 bases aligning to TRBD2. V dropped 5 bases and J dropped 7; count of bases not matched to a gene: 5. Germline V gives CDR1 SGHAT, CDR2 FQNNGV. The CDR3 is 14 residues long. The CDR3: CASSHGLAVNEQFF. The CDR3 coding sequence is TGTGCCAGCAGCCATGGACTAGCGGTGAATGAGCAGTTCTTC.